This T cell receptor (beta chain) was documented in a study of cytomegalovirus exposure and HLA in healthy donors. CDR1 PRHDT and CDR2 FYEKMQ come from the germline V gene (reference sequence). Losses at the gene ends were 2 bases for V and 7 bases for J; bases not matched to a gene: 2. This CDR3 is built from 15 residues. Findings and caveats of the study: The authors confirmed in vitro that three CMV-associated chains were specific for CMV antigens.

For this clone: Antigen: not known.

PCR amplification relied on 60 Vbeta primers (plus 13 Jbeta primers). Clones were read by immunoSEQ multiplex PCR, and TCRdb kept only the in-frame ones, dropping some. The sample includes about 160,000 clones, approximately 81% of them seen just once. This clonotype was sampled from a male donor in good health and CMV-seronegative. The sequenced sample consisted of PBMCs. V is TRBV13 and J is TRBJ1-6; 10 bases fit TRBD1. The CDR3 loop is CASSLSTGGNSPLHF. The CDR3 bases are TGTGCCAGCAGCTTATCGACAGGGGGCAATTCACCCCTCCACTTT.